This TCR beta chain derives from a study of shared clonotypes between healthy human individuals. Study-level results: A generally larger estimated richness was seen in naive subsets than in memory subsets.

TCRdb's copy holds only in-frame clones and misses some; the assay was immunoSEQ multiplex PCR. The data contain about 1.5 million clones, roughly 97% of them singletons. The CDR3 is 17 residues long. The germline V gene encodes CDR1 SGHRS and CDR2 YFSETQ. The junction had 13 bases not matched to a gene; V was cut back by 4 bases and J by 4 bases. A remark on this clone: The antigen is not known.

The donor cohort consisted entirely of Caucasian adults residing in Nashville, Tennessee. Sequences were obtained from naive CD4+ T cells sorted from blood. Sample subset: CD45RA+ positively selected. The V gene is TRBV5-1, the J gene TRBJ2-3; TRBD1 matches 9 bases. This clonotype originated in a man aged 30 to 39 in good health. As DNA, the CDR3 is TGCGCCAGCAGCCCGGGTCTTGCGACAGGGGGATCAGATACGCAGTATTTT. The encoded protein is CASSPGLATGGSDTQYF. Based on the CDR3 plus reference TRBV5-1 and TRBJ2-3, the full variable domain is KAGVTQTPRYLIKTRGQQVTLSCSPISGHRSVSWYQQTPGQGLQFLFEYFSETQRNKGNFPGRFSGRQFSNSRSEMNVSTLELGDSALYLCASSPGLATGGSDTQYFGPGTRLTVL.